This section outlines one TCR beta chain sequence together with its context. The authors' processing: Nucleated cell counts were estimated from reference gene primer amplification. Some clones are missing from TCRdb's copy, which holds only in-frame ones; the method was immunoSEQ multiplex PCR. That table gives V, J and clone size, and the DNA gave D and trimming. The sample lists some 52,000 clones, 89% occurring once. The sample is drawn from a study of blood T cell repertoires in COVID-19. Study at large: The United States, Italy and Spain were the sources of the acute and convalescent COVID-19 samples. T cells, B-cell-depleted T cells, or PBMCs supplied cDNA or gDNA.

The CDR3 covers 16 residues. The germline CDR1 and CDR2 sequences are MNHEY and SMNVEV (reference sequence). Trimming cost V 5 bases and J 5 bases; bases outside gene matches: 13. Material for sequencing was peripheral blood. The sequence derives from a man between 60 and 70 years old with active COVID-19. The rearrangement links TRBV27 to TRBJ2-7; 9 nucleotides agree with TRBD2. The CDR3 nucleotides read TGTGCCAGCAGTCCCCCCACGGGTAGCGGGAGAAACGAGCAGTACTTC. The encoded protein is CASSPPTGSGRNEQYF.